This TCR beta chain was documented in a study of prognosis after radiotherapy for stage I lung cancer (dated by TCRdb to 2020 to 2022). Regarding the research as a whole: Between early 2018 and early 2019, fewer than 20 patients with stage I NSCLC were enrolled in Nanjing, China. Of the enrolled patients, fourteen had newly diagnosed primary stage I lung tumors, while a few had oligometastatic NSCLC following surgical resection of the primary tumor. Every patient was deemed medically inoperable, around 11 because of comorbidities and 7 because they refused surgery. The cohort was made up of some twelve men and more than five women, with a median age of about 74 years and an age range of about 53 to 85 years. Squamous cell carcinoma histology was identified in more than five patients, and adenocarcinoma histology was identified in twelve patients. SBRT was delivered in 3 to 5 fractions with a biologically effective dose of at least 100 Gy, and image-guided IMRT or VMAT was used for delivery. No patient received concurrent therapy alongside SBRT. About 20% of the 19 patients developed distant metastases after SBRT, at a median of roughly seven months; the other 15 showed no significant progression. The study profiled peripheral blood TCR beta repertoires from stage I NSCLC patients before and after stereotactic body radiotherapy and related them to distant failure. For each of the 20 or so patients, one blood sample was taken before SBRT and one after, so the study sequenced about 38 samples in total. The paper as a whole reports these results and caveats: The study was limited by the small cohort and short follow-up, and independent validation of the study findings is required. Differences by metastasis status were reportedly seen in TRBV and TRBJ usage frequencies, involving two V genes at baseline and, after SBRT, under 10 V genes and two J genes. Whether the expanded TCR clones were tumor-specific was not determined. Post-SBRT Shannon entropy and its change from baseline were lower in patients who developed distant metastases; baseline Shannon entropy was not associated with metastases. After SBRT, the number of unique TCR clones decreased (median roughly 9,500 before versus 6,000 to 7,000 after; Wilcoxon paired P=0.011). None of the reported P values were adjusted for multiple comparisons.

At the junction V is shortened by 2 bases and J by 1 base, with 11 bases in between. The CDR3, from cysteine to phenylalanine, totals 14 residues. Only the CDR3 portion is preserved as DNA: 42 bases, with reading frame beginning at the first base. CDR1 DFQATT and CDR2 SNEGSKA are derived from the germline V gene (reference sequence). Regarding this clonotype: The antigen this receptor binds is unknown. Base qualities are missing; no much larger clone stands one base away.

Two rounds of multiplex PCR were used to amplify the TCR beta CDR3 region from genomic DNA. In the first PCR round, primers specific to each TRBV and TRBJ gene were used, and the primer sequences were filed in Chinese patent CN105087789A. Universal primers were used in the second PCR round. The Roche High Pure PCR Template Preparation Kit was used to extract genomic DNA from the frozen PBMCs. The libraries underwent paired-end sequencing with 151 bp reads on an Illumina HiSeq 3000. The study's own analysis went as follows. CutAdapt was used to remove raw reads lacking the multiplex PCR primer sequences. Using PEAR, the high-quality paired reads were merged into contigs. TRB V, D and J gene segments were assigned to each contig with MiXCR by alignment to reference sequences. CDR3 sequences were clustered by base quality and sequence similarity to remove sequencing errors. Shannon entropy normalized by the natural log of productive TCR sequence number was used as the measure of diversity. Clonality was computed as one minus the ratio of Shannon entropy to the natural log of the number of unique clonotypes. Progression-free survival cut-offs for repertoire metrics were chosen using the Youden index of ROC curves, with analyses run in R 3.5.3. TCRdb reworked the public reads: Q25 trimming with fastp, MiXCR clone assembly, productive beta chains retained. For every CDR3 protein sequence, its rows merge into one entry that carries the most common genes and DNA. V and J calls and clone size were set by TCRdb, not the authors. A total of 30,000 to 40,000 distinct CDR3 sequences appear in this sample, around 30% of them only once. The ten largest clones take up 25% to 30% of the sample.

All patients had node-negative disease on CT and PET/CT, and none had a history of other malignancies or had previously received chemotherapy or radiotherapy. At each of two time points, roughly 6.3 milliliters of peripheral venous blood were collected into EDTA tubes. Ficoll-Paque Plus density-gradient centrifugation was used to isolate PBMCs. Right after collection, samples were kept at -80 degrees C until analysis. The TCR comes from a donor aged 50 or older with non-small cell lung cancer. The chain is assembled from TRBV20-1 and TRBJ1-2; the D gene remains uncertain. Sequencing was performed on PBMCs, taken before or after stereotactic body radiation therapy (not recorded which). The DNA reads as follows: TGCAGTGCTAGAAAGCCGGTTTATAACTATGGCTACACCTTC. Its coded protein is CSARKPVYNYGYTF.